This entry concerns a single TCR beta chain. The sample is drawn from a study of spatial heterogeneity in lung cancer. At the level of the study: As counted in raw reads, each unique TCR and UMI combination appeared more than ten times on average.

The sample's time point: sample taken at primary tumor resection. Whole RNA, which was extracted from tumor, nontumor lung tissue or frozen PBMC, was sequenced without any cell sorting. The donors comprised approximately 72 untreated early-stage non-small cell lung cancer patients. MiXCR was run by TCRdb on the 5' RACE reads, yielding one entry per CDR3 protein. The table records roughly 79,000 distinct CDR3 sequences, roughly an eighth of them present only once. In germline, CDR1 is SQVTM, CDR2 ANQGSEA. This CDR3 spans 12 amino acids. With 5 bases removed from V and 7 bases from J, the gap between germline ends came to 12 bases.

The sequencing here drew on PBMCs, taken at surgery. The clonotype originates from a male donor with early-stage non-small cell lung cancer. This chain uses TRBV29-1 with TRBJ2-4, with D possibly called TRBD1 or TRBD2 (5 bases each). The CDR3, as DNA: TGCAGCGTTAAGGGGACGGAGAACATTCAGTACTTC. It is translated as CSVKGTENIQYF. The entire variable domain, with the rest obtained from reference TRBV29-1 and TRBJ2-4, is as follows: SAVISQKPSRDICQRGTSLTIQCQVDSQVTMMFWYRQQPGQSLTLIATANQGSEATYESGFVIDKFPISRPNLTFSTLTVSNMSPEDSSIYLCSVKGTENIQYFGAGTRLSVL.